There are a few counts of the clone carrying this T cell receptor beta chain. Its antigen is as yet unknown. Cultured CD4+ T-cell DNA underwent Oncomine TCR Beta short-read sequencing. The source of extracted genomic DNA was cultured CD4+ T cells. TCRdb passed the PCR reads through MiXCR, listing each CDR3 protein once. The table has around 4,000 distinct CDR3 sequences, 25% to 35% seen once. The treatment: roughly 10-day PBMC culture with coronavirus spike peptide pools or control peptides (ViraFEST assay). An unexposed donor provided the CD4+ T cells, which were collected before the COVID-19 pandemic (2011-2018). This specimen belongs to a study of vaccination and CD4 T cells after COVID-19. Looking at the study overall: Six males and four females constituted the convalescent cohort, two of whom were Hispanic. Overlapping peptides covering the spike proteins of SARS-CoV-2, HCoV-NL63, HCoV-OC43 and HCoV-229E were added to stimulate cells. In the control cultures, a CEFX pool, an HIV-1 Nef pool, or no peptide was supplied.

This TCR was sampled from a human donor in good health. The sequenced material came from CD4+ T cells from blood, cultured in vitro.

CDR3 DNA sequence: TGTGCCAGCAGCAAAGCCCCTGGACAGGGTGGTCAGCCCCAGCATTTT. It codes for CASSKAPGQGGQPQHF. The chain employs TRBV21-1 and TRBJ1-5; the table's D call of TRBD1 was not tested on the DNA. TRBV21-1 is a pseudogene. The CDR3 length is 16 residues.